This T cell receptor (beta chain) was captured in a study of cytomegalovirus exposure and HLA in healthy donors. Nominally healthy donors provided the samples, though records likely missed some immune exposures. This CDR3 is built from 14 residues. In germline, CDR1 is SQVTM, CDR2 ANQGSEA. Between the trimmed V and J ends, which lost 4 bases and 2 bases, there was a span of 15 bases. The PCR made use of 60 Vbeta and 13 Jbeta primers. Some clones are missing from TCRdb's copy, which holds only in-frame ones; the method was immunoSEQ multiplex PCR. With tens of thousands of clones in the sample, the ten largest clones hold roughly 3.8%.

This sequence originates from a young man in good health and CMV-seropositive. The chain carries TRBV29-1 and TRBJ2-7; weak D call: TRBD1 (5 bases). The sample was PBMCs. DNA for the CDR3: TGCAGCGTTGTAGGGGCCGGGCCCGCCTACGAGCAGTACTTC. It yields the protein CSVVGAGPAYEQYF.